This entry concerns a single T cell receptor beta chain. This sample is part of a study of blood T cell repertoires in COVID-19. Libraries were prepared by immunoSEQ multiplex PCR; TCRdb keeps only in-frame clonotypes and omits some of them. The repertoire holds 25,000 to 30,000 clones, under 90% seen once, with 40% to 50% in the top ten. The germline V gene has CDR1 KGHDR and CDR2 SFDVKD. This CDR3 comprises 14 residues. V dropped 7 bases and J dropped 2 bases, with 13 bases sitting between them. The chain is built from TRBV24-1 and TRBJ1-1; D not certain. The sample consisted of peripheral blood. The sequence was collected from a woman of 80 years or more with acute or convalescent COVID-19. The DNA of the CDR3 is TGTGCCACCAGGGCCCCCGGGGATAACACTGAAGCTTTCTTT. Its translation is CATRAPGDNTEAFF.